The entry that follows covers one T cell receptor beta chain sequence. Its antigen is undetermined. The CDR3 runs to 13 residues. The germline gives CDR1 SQVTM, CDR2 ANQGSEA. Trimming took 4 bases from V and 0 from J, leaving 9 bases between them. The sample originates from a study of Graves' ophthalmopathy and Graves' hyperthyroidism. RNA transcripts were the source from which TCR beta CDR3 regions were amplified. HTBI-primed first-round RT-PCR preceded second-round multiplex PCR. TCRdb used MiXCR to reprocess the multiplex PCR reads, holding one entry per CDR3 protein. The sample shows 650,000 to 800,000 distinct CDR3 sequences, more than 40% of them seen only once. The diagnosis combined clinical symptoms, thyroxine, TRAb, thyroid ultrasound and orbital computed tomography scans. Study-wide points: The model achieved 70.59% sensitivity and about 76% specificity for ophthalmopathy progression. Ophthalmopathy and stable hyperthyroidism were discriminated by a 13-signature model, with roughly 88% sensitivity and about 76% specificity. Most thyroid-expanded clonotypes exceeding 0.001 frequency were also found in blood.

The clonotype comes from an adult man with Graves' ophthalmopathy. The sequenced material came from peripheral blood. The chain has TRBV29-1 and TRBJ1-2; D possibly corresponds to TRBD1 (6 bases). The CDR3 reads CSVAGATNYGYTF. In DNA form, the CDR3 reads TGCAGCGTTGCGGGGGCCACTAACTATGGCTACACCTTC.